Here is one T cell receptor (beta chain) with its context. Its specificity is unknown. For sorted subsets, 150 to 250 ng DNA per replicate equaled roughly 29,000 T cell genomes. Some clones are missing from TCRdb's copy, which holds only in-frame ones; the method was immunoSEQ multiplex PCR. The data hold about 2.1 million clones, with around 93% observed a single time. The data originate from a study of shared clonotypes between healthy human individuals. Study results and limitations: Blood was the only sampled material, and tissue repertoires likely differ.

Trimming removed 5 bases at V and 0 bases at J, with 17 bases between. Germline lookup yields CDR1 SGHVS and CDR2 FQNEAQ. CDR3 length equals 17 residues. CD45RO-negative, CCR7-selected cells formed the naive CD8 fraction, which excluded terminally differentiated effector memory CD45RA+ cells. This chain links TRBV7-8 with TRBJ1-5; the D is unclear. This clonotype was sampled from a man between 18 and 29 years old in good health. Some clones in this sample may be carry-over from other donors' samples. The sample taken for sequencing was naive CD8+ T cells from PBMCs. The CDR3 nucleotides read TGTGCCAGCAGCCACGGCTGGCAAACCCGTAGCAATCAGCCCCAGCATTTT. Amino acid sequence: CASSHGWQTRSNQPQHF.